Detailed here is one TCR beta chain. The read finishes 3 residues shy of the CDR3 end, and the germline J gene is used to complete it. The CDR3 contains 11 residues. Germline lookup yields CDR1 GTSNPN and CDR2 SVGIG (reference sequence). These data originate in a study of T cells in women clearing cervical HPV infection. Overall study context: Controls were women whose single incident HPV16 infection cleared within 12 months without precancer or cancer.

Assay: immunoSEQ multiplex PCR; the TCRdb copy retains only in-frame clones and omits some. The data show 20,000 to 25,000 clones, and the top ten clones hold approximately 12%. Sequencing was done on a sample of blood buffy coat. The chain has TRBV30 and TRBJ1-2; D ambiguous. This clonotype originated in a woman aged 18 to 75 with a cervical HPV16 infection that either progressed to CIN3+ or cleared (not recorded which). The part of the CDR3 DNA that was read is TGTGCCTGGGGTATGGCAGATACC. This translates into CAWGMADT. The full CDR3 protein reads CAWGMADTYTF.